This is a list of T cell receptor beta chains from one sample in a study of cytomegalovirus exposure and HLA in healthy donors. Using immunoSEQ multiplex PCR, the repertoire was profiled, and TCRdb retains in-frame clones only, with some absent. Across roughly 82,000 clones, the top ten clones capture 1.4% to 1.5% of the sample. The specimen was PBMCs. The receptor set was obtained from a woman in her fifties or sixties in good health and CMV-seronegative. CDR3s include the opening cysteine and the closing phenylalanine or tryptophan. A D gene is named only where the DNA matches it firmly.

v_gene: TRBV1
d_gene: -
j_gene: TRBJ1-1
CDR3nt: TGCACCAGCAGCCCCACCTTGGACAGGGATAATGAAGCTTTCTTT
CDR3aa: CTSSPTLDRDNEAFF

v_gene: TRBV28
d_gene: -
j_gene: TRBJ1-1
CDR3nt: TGTGCCAGCAGCCTTGACAGTGTTGAAGCTTTCTTT
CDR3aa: CASSLDSVEAFF

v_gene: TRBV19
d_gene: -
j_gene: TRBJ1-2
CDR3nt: TGTGCCAGCACCCTACCACAGGGCGATGGCTACACCTTC
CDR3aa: CASTLPQGDGYTF

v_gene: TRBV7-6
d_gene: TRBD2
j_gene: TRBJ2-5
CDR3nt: TGTGCCAGCAGCTTAGAGGGTAGGGTAGCGGGAGCCCAAGAGACCCAGTACTTC
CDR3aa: CASSLEGRVAGAQETQYF

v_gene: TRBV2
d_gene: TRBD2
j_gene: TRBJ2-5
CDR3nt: TGTGCCAGCCTTAGGTCTAGCGGTTCAAAAGAGACCCAGTACTTC
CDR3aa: CASLRSSGSKETQYF

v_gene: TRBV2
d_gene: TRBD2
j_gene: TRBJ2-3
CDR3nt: TGTGCCAGCAGTGCCCGACTAGCGGGAGGGCCCGGCGCGCAGTATTTT
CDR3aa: CASSARLAGGPGAQYF

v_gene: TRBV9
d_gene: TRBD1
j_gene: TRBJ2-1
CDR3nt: TGTGCCAGCAGCGTAGTTGGGACAGGAGACAATGAGCAGTTCTTC
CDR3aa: CASSVVGTGDNEQFF

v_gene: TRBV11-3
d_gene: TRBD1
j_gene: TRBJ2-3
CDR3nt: TGTGCCAGCAGCTTAGGAATTGCCCACCGGGGACAGGGAGGAGATACGCAGTATTTT
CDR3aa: CASSLGIAHRGQGGDTQYF

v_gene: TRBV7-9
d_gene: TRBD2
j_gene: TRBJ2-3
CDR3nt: TGTGCCAGCAGGCCAAGGACTAGCTCCGTAGGGGCAGATACGCAGTATTTT
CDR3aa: CASRPRTSSVGADTQYF

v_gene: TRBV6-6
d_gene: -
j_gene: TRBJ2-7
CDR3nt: TGTGCCAGCAGTTACACCTACCAGGGTAACGACGAGCAGTACTTC
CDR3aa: CASSYTYQGNDEQYF

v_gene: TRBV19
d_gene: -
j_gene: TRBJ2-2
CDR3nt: TGTGCCAGTAGGGCCGCGGCCGGGGAGCTGTTTTTT
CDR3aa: CASRAAAGELFF

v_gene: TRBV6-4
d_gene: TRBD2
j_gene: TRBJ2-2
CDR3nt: TGTGCCAGCAGTGAGGAGGCTAGCGGTAACACCGGGGAGCTGTTTTTT
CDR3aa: CASSEEASGNTGELFF

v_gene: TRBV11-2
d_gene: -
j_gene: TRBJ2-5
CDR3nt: TGTGCCAGCAGCTTCTCAGGGGAAGAGACCCAGTACTTC
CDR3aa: CASSFSGEETQYF

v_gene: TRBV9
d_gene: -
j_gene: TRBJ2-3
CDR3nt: TGTGCCAGCAGCGTTTCTCAGGAGGAAACGCAGTATTTT
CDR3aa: CASSVSQEETQYF

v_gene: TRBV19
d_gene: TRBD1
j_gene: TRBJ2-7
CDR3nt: TGTGCCAGTACCAGAGGGACAGGGGGATACTACGAGCAGTACTTC
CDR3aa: CASTRGTGGYYEQYF

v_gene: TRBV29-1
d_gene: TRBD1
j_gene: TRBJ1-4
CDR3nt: TGCAGCGCCGCCGGGACAGGGGGTGAAAAACTGTTTTTT
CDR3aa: CSAAGTGGEKLFF

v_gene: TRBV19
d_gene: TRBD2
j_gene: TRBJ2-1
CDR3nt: TGTGCCAGTAGTATAGCCAGGGGACTAGCGGGAACATATGAGCAGTTCTTC
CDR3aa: CASSIARGLAGTYEQFF

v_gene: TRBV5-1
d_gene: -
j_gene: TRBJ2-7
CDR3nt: TGCGCCAGCTCCCGGGTGGGGAGCTCCTACGAGCAGTACTTC
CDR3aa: CASSRVGSSYEQYF

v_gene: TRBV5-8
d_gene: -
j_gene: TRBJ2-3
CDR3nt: TGTGCCAGCAGCTTGTGGTGGACTTCTAGCACAGATACGCAGTATTTT
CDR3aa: CASSLWWTSSTDTQYF

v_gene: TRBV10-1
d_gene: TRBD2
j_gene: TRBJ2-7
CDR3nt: TGCGCCACCGAGGGACTAGCGGGCCACGAGCAGTACTTC
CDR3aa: CATEGLAGHEQYF

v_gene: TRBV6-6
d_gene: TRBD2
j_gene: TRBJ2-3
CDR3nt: TGTGCCAGCATTTCAAGCGGGACGCCTCAGACGCAGTATTTT
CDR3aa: CASISSGTPQTQYF

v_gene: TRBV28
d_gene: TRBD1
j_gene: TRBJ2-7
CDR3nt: TGTGCCAGCAGTCCACCGGGACAGGGCACCTACGAGCAGTACTTC
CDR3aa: CASSPPGQGTYEQYF

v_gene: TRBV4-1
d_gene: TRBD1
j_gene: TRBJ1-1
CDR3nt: TGCGCCAGCAGCCAAGCGGGGGCAGGGGGCACTGAAGCTTTCTTT
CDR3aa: CASSQAGAGGTEAFF

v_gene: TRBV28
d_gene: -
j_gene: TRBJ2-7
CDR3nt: TGTGCCAGCACCACAGCTACTTTTTACGAGCAGTACTTC
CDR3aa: CASTTATFYEQYF

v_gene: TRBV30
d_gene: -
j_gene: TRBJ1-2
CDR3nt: TGTGCCTGGAGACGAGGATCTAACTATGGCTACACCTTC
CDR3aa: CAWRRGSNYGYTF

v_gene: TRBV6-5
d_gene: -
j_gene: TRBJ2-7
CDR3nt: TGTGCCAGCACGGGGGACCCAGGGTACGAGCAGTACTTC
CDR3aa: CASTGDPGYEQYF

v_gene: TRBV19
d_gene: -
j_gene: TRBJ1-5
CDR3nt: TGTGCCAGTAGTAAATCGGGGGGCAATCAGCCCCAGCATTTT
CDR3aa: CASSKSGGNQPQHF

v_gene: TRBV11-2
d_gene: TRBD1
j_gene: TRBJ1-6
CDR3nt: TGTGCCAGCAGCACGGGACAGATATCAAATTCACCCCTCCACTTT
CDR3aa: CASSTGQISNSPLHF

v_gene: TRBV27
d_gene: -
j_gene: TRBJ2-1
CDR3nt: TGTGCCAGCAGTTCTAGCGTCACTAGTAGTGAGCAGTTCTTC
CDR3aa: CASSSSVTSSEQFF

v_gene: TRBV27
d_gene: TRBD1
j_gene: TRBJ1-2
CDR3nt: TGTGCCAGCAGTTTATCGACAGGGGGCCAAGCTAACTATGGCTACACCTTC
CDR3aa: CASSLSTGGQANYGYTF

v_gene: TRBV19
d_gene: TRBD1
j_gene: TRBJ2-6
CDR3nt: TGTGCCAGTAGTATAGTATTCAGGGGGCGGGGGGCCAACGTCCTGACTTTC
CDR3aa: CASSIVFRGRGANVLTF

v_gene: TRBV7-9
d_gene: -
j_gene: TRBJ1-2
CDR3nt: TGTGCCAGCAGCTTCAGCGCCGAGGACTATGGCTACACCTTC
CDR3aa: CASSFSAEDYGYTF

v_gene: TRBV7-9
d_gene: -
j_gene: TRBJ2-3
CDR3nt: TGTGCCAGCAGCCCCGCGGAGAGCACAGATACGCAGTATTTT
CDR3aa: CASSPAESTDTQYF

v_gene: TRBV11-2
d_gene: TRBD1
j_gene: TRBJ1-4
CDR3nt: TGTGCCAGCAGCCCACGACAGGGAAACGGCGCAACTAATGAAAAACTGTTTTTT
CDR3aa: CASSPRQGNGATNEKLFF

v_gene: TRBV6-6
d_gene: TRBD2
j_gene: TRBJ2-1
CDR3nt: TGTGCCATCAGCGGGAAATCCTACAATGAGCAGTTCTTC
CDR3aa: CAISGKSYNEQFF

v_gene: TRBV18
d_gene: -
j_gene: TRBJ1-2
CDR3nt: TGTGCCAGCTCACCAGGGGAGGATAGCTATGGCTACACCTTC
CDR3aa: CASSPGEDSYGYTF

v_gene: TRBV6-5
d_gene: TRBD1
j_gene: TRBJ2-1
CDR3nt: TGTGCCAGCAGGGGACAGGGCTCCTACAATGAGCAGTTCTTC
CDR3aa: CASRGQGSYNEQFF